Listed below are T cell receptor beta chains from one sample, sequenced in a study of cytomegalovirus exposure and HLA in healthy donors. The repertoire was sequenced with immunoSEQ multiplex PCR; TCRdb's copy has only in-frame clones and lacks some. The top ten hold less than 2% of the sample, which has more than 150,000 clones, approximately 88% seen once. The material sequenced was PBMCs. All receptors come from a woman under 30 in good health and CMV-seronegative. CDR3s leave out the opening cysteine and the closing phenylalanine or tryptophan. Part of the rows lack a size; the others show once, few, many or a class for expanded clones.

clone_size	v_call	j_call	cdr3_aa
-	TRBV25-1	TRBJ1-4	ASSEKPGQTNEKLF
-	TRBV7-9	TRBJ2-7	ASSLASGEQY
-	TRBV11-3	TRBJ1-2	ASSLPGGGRRAGYT
once	TRBV2	TRBJ1-6	ASRDRVLHSPLH
-	TRBV10-2	TRBJ2-1	ASSHTTSPNEQF
-	TRBV9	TRBJ2-3	ASRAGGVTDTQY
once	TRBV2	TRBJ2-1	ASRETSGGWSYNEQF
few	TRBV6-5	TRBJ1-2	ASSYGVVEGGGYT
-	TRBV28	TRBJ2-2	ASSWPLTGGTTGELF
-	TRBV4-2	TRBJ1-2	ASSQDTLYGYT
-	TRBV6-5	TRBJ2-7	ASSYYGTGGYEQY
few	TRBV10-3	TRBJ1-1	AISPTVGEAF
-	TRBV4-2	TRBJ2-5	ASSQDRVARGTQY
-	TRBV29-1	TRBJ2-1	SVGVDRGPSNEQF
-	TRBV11-2	TRBJ1-2	ASSPNRAGDYGYT
-	TRBV19	TRBJ2-1	ASTIGWSYNEQF
-	TRBV7-6	TRBJ2-2	ASSPDRNTGELF
-	TRBV30	TRBJ1-6	AWSVGRTVLNNSPLH
once	TRBV5-5	TRBJ1-2	ASSPGEGSWGGYT
-	TRBV7-2	TRBJ2-2	ASSSSRNTGELF
-	TRBV18	TRBJ2-2	ASSPRQGAPGELF
-	TRBV7-8	TRBJ2-3	ASSPRTGASTDTQY
-	TRBV2	TRBJ1-5	ASTRGLGSNQPQH